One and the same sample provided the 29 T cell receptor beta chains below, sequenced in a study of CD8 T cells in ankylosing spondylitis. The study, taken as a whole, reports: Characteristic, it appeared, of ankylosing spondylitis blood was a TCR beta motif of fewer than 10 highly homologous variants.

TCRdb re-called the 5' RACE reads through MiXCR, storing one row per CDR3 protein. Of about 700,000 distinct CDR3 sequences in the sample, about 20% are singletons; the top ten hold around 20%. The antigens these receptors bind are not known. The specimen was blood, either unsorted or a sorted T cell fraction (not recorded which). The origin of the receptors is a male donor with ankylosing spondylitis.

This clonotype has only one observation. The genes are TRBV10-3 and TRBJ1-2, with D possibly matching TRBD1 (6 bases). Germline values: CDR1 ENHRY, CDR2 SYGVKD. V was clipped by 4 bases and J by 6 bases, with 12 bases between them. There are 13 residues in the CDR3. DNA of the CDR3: TGTGCCATCAGTGTGGAGGGGGGGAATGGCTACACCTTC. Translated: CAISVEGGNGYTF.

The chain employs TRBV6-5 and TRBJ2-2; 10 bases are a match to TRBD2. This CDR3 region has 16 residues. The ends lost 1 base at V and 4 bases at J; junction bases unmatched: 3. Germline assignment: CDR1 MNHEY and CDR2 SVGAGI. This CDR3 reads CASSYLAGGSTGELFF. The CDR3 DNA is TGTGCCAGCAGTTACTTAGCGGGGGGCTCCACCGGGGAGCTGTTTTTT.

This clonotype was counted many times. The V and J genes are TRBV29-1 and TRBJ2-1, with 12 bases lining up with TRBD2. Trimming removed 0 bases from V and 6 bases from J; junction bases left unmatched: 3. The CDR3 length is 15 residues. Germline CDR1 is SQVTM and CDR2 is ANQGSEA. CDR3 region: CSVEEGLAGSNEQFF. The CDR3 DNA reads TGCAGCGTTGAAGAAGGACTAGCGGGAAGCAATGAGCAGTTCTTC.

The CDR3, as DNA: TGTGCCAGCAGCTTCCCTAGCGGTAACGGCCACATCGAGCAGTACTTC. It specifies CASSFPSGNGHIEQYF. The J gene is TRBJ2-7, the V gene TRBV5-5; TRBD2 aligns across 7 bases. After removal of 2 bases from V and 6 bases from J, the junction contained 14 bases not matched to a gene. CDR1 is SGHKS and CDR2 is YYEKEE in the germline V gene (reference sequence). The CDR3 contains 16 residues.

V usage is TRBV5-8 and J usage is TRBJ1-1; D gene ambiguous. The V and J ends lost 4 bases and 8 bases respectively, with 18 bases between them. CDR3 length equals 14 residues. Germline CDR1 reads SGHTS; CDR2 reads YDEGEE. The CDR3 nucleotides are TGTGCCAGCAGCCCCTACCCCGACCCGCAGGAAGCTTTCTTT. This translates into CASSPYPDPQEAFF.

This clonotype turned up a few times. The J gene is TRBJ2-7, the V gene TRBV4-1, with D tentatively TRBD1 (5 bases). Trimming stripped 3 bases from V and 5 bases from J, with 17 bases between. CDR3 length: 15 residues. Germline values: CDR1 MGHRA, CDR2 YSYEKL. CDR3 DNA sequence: TGCGCCAGCAGCCAGGAACTCAGGGTATACGACGAGCAGTACTTC. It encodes CASSQELRVYDEQYF.

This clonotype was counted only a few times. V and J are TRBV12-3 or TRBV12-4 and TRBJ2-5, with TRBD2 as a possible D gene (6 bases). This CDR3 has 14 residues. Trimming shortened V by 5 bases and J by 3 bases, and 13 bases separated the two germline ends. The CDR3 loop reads CASSHTLAEETQYF. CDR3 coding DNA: TGTGCCAGCAGTCACACACTAGCTGAAGAGACCCAGTACTTC.

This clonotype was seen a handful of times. CDR3 sequence: CATSDSKQAATNEKLFF. The CDR3, as DNA: TGTGCCACCAGTGACTCGAAACAGGCTGCAACTAATGAAAAACTGTTTTTT. This rearrangement joins TRBV24-1 to TRBJ1-4, with D perhaps matching TRBD1 (5 bases). The germline CDR1 and CDR2 sequences are KGHDR and SFDVKD. CDR3 length: 17 amino acids. Between the trimmed V and J ends, which lost 4 bases and 0 bases, there was a span of 14 bases.

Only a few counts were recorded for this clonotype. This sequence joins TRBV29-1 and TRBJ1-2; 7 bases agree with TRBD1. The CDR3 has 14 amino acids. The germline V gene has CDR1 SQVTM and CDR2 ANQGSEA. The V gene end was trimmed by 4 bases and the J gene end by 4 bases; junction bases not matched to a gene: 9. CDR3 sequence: CSVGQGSTGYGYTF. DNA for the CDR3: TGCAGCGTTGGACAGGGATCAACTGGCTATGGCTACACCTTC.

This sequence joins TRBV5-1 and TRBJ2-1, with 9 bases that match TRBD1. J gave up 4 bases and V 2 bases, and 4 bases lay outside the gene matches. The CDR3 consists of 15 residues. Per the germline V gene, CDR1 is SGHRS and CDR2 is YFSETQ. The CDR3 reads CASSLQGAFYNEQFF. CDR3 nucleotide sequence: TGCGCCAGCAGCTTACAGGGGGCCTTTTACAATGAGCAGTTCTTC.

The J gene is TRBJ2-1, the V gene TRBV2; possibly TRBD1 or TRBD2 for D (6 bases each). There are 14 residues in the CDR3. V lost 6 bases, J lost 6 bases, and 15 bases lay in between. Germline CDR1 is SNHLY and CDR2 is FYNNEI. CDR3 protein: CASRQSGALNEQFF. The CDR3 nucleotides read TGTGCCAGCAGGCAATCGGGGGCTCTCAATGAGCAGTTCTTC.

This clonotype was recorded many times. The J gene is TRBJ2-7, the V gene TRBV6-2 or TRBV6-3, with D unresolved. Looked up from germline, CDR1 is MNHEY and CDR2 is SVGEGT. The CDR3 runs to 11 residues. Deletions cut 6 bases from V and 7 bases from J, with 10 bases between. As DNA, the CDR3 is TGTGCCAGCAGGGAATCGCGGGAGCAGTACTTC. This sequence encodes CASRESREQYF.

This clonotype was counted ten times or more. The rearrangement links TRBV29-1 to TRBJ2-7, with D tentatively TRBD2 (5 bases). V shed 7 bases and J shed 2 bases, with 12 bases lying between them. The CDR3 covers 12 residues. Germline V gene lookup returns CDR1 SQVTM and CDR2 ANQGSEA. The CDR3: CSAQRSTYEQYF. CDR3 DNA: TGCAGCGCACAGCGGAGTACCTACGAGCAGTACTTC.

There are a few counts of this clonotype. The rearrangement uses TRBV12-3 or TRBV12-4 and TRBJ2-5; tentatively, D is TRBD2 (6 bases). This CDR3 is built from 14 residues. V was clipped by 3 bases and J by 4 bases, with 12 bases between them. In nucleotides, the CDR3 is TGTGCCAGCAGTTTCGGTCTAGCGAGAGAGACCCAGTACTTC. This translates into CASSFGLARETQYF.

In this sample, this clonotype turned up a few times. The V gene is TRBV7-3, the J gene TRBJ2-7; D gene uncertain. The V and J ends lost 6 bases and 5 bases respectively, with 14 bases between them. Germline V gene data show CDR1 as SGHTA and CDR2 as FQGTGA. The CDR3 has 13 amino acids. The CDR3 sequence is CASSRLHGHEQYF. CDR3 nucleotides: TGTGCCAGCAGTAGACTCCACGGGCACGAGCAGTACTTC.

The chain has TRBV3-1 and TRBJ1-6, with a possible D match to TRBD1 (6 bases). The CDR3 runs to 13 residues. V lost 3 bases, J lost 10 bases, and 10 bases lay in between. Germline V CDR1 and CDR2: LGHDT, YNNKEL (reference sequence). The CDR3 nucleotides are TGTGCCAGCAGCCAGAGCAGGGGCTCACCCCTCCACTTT. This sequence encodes CASSQSRGSPLHF.

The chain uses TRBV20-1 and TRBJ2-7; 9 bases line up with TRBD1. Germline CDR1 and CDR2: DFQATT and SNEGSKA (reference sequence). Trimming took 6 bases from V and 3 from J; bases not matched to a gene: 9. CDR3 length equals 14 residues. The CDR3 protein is CSAVRDRENYEQYF. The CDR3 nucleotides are TGCAGTGCAGTAAGGGACAGGGAAAACTACGAGCAGTACTTC.

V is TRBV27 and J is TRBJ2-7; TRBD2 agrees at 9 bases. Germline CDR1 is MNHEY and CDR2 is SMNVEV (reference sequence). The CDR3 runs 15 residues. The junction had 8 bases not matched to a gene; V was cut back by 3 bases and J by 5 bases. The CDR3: CASSFRLAGSDEQYF. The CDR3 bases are TGTGCCAGCAGTTTTCGTCTAGCGGGGTCCGACGAGCAGTACTTC.

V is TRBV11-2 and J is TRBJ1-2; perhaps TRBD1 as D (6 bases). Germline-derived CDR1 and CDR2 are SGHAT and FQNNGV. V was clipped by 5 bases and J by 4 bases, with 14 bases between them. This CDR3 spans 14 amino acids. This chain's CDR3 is CASSGTGQAYGYTF. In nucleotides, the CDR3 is TGTGCCAGCAGCGGGACGGGACAAGCCTATGGCTACACCTTC. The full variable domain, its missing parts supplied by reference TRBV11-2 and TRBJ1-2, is EAGVAQSPRYKIIEKRQSVAFWCNPISGHATLYWYQQILGQGPKLLIQFQNNGVVDDSQLPKDRFSAERLKGVDSTLKIQPAKLEDSAVYLCASSGTGQAYGYTFGSGTRLTVV.

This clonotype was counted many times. CDR3 sequence: CASSSTDRNTEAFF. As DNA, the CDR3 is TGTGCCAGCAGTTCGACAGACAGGAACACTGAAGCTTTCTTT. This chain links TRBV12-3 or TRBV12-4 with TRBJ1-1, with D possibly matching TRBD1 (5 bases). This CDR3 is 14 amino acids long. V lost 4 bases, J lost 1 base, and 10 bases lay in between.

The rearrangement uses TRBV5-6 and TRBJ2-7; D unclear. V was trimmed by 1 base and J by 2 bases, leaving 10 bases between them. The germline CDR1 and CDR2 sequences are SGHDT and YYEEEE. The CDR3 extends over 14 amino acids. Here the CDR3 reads CASSLKVTAYEQYF. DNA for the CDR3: TGTGCCAGCAGCTTGAAGGTTACGGCCTACGAGCAGTACTTC.

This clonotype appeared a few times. In nucleotides, the CDR3 is TGTGCCAGCAGCGTAGACGGGAGGGCCTACGAGCAGTACTTC. This translates into CASSVDGRAYEQYF. The chain joins TRBV9 to TRBJ2-7; 8 bases are a match to TRBD2. The germline V gene has CDR1 SGDLS and CDR2 YYNGEE. After removal of 0 bases from V and 2 bases from J, the junction contained 1 base not matched to a gene. The CDR3 contains 14 residues.

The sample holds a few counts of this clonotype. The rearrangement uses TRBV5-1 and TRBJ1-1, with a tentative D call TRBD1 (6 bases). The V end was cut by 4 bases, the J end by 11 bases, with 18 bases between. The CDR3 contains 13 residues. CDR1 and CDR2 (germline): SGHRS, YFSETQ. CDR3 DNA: TGCGCCAGCAGCCTCCGGGGGCCCGGAGAGGCTTTCTTT. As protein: CASSLRGPGEAFF.

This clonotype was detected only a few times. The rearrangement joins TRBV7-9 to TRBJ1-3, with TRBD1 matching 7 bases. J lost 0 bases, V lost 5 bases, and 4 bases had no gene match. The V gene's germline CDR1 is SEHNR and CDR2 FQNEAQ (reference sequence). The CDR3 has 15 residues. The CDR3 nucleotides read TGTGCCAGCAGCCGGGACAGTGGCTCTGGAAACACCATATATTTT. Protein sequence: CASSRDSGSGNTIYF.

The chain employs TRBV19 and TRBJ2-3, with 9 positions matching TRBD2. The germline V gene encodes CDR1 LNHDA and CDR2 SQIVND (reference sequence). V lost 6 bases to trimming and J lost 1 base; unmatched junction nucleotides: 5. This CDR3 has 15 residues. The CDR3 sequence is CASRISGGRTDTQYF. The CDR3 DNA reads TGTGCCAGTAGGATTAGCGGGGGACGCACAGATACGCAGTATTTT.

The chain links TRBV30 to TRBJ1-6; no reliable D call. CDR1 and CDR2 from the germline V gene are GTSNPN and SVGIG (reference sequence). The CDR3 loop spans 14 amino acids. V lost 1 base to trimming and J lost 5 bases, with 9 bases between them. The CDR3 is CAWSARADNSPLHF. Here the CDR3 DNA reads TGTGCCTGGAGTGCAAGGGCAGATAATTCACCCCTCCACTTT.

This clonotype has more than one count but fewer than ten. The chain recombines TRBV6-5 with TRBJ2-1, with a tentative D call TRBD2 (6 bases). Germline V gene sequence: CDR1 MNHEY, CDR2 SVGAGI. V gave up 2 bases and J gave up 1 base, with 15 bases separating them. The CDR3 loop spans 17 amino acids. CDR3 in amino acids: CASSYGPLATSYNEQFF. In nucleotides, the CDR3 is TGTGCCAGCAGTTACGGACCCCTAGCGACGTCCTACAATGAGCAGTTCTTC.

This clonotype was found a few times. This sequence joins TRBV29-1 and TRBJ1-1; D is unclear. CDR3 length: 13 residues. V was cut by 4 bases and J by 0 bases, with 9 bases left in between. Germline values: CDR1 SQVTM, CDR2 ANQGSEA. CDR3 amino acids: CSVVDLLNTEAFF. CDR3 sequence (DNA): TGCAGCGTTGTCGATTTACTGAACACTGAAGCTTTCTTT.

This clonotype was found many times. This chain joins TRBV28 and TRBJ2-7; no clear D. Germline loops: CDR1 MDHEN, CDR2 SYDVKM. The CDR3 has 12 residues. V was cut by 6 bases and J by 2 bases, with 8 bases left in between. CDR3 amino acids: CASSLIPYEQYF. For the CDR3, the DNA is TGTGCCAGCAGCCTCATCCCCTACGAGCAGTACTTC.